The clone carrying this T cell receptor beta chain was found many times. Its antigen remains unidentified. The data originate from a study of CD8 T cells in ankylosing spondylitis. Study-wide results and limits: Seemingly distinctive of ankylosing spondylitis blood was a TCR beta motif formed by eight highly homologous variants. Earlier studies detected some motif variants in reactive arthritis synovial fluid and blood.

This CDR3 spans 17 amino acids. Trimming removed 0 bases at V and 3 bases at J, with 18 bases between. Germline CDR1 and CDR2: PRHDT and FYEKMQ (reference sequence). MiXCR, run by TCRdb on the 5' RACE reads, gives a single entry per CDR3 protein. Of some 220,000 distinct CDR3 sequences detected, 8% to 10% appear once; the ten largest clones hold roughly 4.9%. V is TRBV13 and J is TRBJ2-7, with a possible D match to TRBD1 (5 bases). The receptor was derived from a female donor with ankylosing spondylitis or in good health (not recorded which). The sample comprised blood, either unsorted or a sorted T cell fraction (not recorded which). This chain's CDR3 is CASSLGRGATKYYEQYF. The DNA for the CDR3 is TGTGCCAGCAGCTTAGGCCGTGGGGCTACAAAATACTACGAGCAGTACTTC.